This T cell receptor beta chain was captured by sequencing in a study of response to subunit inactivated influenza vaccine. Study-level findings and limits: New T cells are recruited in small numbers by each seasonal influenza vaccination, according to the authors' suggestion.

The germline gives CDR1 SGDLS, CDR2 YYNGEE. The CDR3 totals 15 residues. Trimming cost V 2 bases and J 2 bases, with 14 bases left between them. MiXCR, run by TCRdb on the RT-PCR reads, gives a single entry per CDR3 protein. The repertoire holds around 530,000 distinct CDR3 sequences, with about 15% as singletons. For this clonotype: Its matching antigen is unknown.

This TCR was sampled from a man aged 50 to 69 who received an inactivated influenza vaccine. This specimen consisted of CD4+ T cells sorted from PBMCs, obtained less than 30 months after vaccination. This chain uses TRBV9 with TRBJ2-7, with D perhaps matching TRBD2 (6 bases). The CDR3 spells CASSVSHGGPYEQYF. CDR3 nucleotides: TGTGCCAGCAGCGTGTCGCACGGGGGTCCCTACGAGCAGTACTTC.